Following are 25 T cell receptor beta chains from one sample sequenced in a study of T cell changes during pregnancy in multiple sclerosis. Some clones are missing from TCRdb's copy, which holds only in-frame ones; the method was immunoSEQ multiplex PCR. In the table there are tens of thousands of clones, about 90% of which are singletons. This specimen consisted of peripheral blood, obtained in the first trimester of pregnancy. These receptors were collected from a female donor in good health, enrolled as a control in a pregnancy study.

Written as DNA, the CDR3 is TGTGCCAGCAGCTTGGGCGGACAGTTCGAGCAGTACTTC. Encoded protein: CASSLGGQFEQYF. This chain uses TRBV5-4 with TRBJ2-7, with D possibly being TRBD1 (6 bases). The CDR3 extends over 13 amino acids. CDR1 and CDR2 (germline): SGHNT, YYREEE (reference sequence). V gave up 0 bases and J gave up 6 bases, with 10 bases separating them.

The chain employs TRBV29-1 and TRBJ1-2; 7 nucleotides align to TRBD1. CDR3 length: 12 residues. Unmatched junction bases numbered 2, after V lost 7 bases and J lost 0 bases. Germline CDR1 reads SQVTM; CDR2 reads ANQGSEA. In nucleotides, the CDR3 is TGCAGCGGACAGGGCGCTAACTATGGCTACACCTTC. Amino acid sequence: CSGQGANYGYTF. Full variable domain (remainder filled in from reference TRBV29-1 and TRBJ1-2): SAVISQKPSRDICQRGTSLTIQCQVDSQVTMMFWYRQQPGQSLTLIATANQGSEATYESGFVIDKFPISRPNLTFSTLTVSNMSPEDSSIYLCSGQGANYGYTFGSGTRLTVV.

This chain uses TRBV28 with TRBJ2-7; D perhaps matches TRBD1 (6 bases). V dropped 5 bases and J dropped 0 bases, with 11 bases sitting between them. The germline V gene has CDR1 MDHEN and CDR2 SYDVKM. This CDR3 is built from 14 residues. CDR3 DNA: TGTGCCAGCAGTCACGGGGACATCTCCTACGAGCAGTACTTC. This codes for CASSHGDISYEQYF.

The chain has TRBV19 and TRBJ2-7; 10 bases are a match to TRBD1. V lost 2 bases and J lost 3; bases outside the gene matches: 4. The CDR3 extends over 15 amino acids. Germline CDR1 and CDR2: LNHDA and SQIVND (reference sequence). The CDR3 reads CASSILGDRGYEQYF. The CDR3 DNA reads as TGTGCCAGTAGTATACTCGGGGACAGGGGCTACGAGCAGTACTTC.

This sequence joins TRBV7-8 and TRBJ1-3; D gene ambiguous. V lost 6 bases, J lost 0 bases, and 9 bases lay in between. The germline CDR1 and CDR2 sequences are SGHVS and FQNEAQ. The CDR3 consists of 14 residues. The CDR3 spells CASSPHSSGNTIYF. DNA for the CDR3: TGTGCCAGCAGTCCCCACAGCTCTGGAAACACCATATATTTT.

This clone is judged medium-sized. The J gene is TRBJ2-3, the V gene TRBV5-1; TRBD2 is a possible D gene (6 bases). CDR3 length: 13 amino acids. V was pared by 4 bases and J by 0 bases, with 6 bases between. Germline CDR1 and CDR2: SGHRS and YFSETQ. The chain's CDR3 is CASSSGSTDTQYF. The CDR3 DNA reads TGCGCCAGCAGCAGCGGGAGCACAGATACGCAGTATTTT.

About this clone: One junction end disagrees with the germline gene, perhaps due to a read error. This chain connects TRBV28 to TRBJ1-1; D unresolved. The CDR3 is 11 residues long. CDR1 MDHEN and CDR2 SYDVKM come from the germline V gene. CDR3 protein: CASSSPAEAFF. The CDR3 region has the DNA TGTGCCAGCAGTTCCCCCGCTGAGGCTTTCTTT. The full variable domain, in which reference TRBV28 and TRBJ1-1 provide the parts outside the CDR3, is DVKVTQSSRYLVKRTGEKVFLECVQDMDHENMFWYRQDPGLGLRLIYFSYDVKMKEKGDIPEGYSVSREKKERFSLILESASTNQTSMYLCASSSPAEAFFGQGTRLTVV.

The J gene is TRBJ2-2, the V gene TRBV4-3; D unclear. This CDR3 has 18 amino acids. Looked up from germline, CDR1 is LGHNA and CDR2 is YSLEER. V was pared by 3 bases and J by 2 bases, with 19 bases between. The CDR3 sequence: CASSHHALERRNTGELFF. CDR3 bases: TGCGCCAGCAGCCACCACGCCTTGGAGCGCAGAAACACCGGGGAGCTGTTTTTT.

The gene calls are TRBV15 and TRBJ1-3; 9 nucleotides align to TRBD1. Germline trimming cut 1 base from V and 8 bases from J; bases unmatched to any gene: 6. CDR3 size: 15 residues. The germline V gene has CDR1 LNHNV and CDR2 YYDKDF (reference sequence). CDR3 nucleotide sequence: TGTGCCACCAGCAGAGGTCGACAGGGGGAATACACCATATATTTT. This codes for CATSRGRQGEYTIYF.

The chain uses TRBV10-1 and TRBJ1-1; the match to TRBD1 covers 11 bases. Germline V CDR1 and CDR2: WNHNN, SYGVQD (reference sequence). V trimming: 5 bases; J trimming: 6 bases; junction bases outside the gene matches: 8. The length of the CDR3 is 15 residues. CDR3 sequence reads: CASSPGTGGIAEAFF. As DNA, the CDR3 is TGCGCCAGCAGTCCCGGGACAGGGGGAATCGCTGAAGCTTTCTTT.

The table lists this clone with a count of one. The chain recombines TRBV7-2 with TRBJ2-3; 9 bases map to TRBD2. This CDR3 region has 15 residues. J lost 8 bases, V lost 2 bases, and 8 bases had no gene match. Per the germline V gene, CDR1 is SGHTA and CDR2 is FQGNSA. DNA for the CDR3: TGTGCCAGCAGCTTAATGACTAGCGGAGGGGGTACGCAGTATTTT. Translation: CASSLMTSGGGTQYF.

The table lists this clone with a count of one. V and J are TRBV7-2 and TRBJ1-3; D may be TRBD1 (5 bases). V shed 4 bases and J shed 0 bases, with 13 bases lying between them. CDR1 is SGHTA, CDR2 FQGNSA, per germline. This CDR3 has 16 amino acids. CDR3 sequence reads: CASSSTGTFSGNTIYF. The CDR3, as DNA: TGTGCCAGCAGCTCAACCGGGACTTTCTCTGGAAACACCATATATTTT.

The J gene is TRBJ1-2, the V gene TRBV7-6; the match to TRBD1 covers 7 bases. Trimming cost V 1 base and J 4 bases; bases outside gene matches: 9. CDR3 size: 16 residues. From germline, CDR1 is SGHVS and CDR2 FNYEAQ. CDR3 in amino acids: CASSLGAGGLGYGYTF. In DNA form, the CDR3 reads TGTGCCAGCAGCTTAGGGGCAGGGGGATTGGGCTATGGCTACACCTTC.

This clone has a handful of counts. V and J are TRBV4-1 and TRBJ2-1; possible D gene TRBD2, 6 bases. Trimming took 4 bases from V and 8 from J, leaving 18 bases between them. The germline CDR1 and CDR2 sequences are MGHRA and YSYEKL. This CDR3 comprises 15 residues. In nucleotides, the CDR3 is TGCGCCAGCAGCCCCCGGGACTCCTGGACCGATGAGCAGTTCTTC. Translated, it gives CASSPRDSWTDEQFF.

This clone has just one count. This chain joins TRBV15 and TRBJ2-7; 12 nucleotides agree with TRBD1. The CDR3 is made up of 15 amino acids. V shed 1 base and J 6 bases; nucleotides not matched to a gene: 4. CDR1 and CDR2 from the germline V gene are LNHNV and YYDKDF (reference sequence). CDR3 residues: CATSRAGTGGTEQYF. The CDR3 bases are TGTGCCACCAGCAGAGCGGGGACAGGGGGCACCGAGCAGTACTTC.

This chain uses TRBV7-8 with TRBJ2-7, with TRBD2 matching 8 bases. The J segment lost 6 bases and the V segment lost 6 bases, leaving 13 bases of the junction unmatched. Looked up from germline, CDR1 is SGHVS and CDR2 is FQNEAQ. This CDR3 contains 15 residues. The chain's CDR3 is CASSITGGAGSEQYF. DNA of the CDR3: TGTGCCAGCAGTATTACCGGGGGGGCCGGGTCCGAGCAGTACTTC. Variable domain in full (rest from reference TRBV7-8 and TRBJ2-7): GAGVSQSPRYKVAKRGQDVALRCDPISGHVSLFWYQQALGQGPEFLTYFQNEAQLDKSGLPSDRFFAERPEGSVSTLKIQRTQQEDSAVYLCASSITGGAGSEQYFGPGTRLTVT.

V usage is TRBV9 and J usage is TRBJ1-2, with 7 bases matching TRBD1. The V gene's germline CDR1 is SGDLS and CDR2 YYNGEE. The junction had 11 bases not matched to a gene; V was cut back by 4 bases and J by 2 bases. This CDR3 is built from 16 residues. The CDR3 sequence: CASSTAGGTRNYGYTF. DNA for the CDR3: TGTGCCAGCAGCACCGCAGGGGGGACCAGAAACTATGGCTACACCTTC. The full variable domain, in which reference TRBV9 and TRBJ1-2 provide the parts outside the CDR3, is DSGVTQTPKHLITATGQRVTLRCSPRSGDLSVYWYQQSLDQGLQFLIQYYNGEERAKGNILERFSAQQFPDLHSELNLSSLELGDSALYFCASSTAGGTRNYGYTFGSGTRLTVV.

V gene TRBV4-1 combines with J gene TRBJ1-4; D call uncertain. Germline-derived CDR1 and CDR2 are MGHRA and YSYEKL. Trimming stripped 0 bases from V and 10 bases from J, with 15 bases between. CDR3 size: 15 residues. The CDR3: CASSQEAAARRKLFF. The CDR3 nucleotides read TGCGCCAGCAGCCAAGAGGCGGCAGCCCGGCGAAAACTGTTTTTT.

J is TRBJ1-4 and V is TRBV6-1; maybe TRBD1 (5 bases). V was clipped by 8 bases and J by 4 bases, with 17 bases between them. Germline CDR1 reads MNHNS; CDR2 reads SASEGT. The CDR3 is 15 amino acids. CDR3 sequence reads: CASAKTRQGNEKLFF. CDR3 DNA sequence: TGTGCCAGCGCAAAAACCAGGCAGGGTAATGAAAAACTGTTTTTT.

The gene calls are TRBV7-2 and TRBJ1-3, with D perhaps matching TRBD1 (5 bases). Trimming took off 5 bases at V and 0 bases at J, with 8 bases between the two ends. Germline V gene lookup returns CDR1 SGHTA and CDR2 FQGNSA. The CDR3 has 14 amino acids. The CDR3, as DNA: TGTGCCAGCAGCGGACATTACTCTGGAAACACCATATATTTT. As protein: CASSGHYSGNTIYF.

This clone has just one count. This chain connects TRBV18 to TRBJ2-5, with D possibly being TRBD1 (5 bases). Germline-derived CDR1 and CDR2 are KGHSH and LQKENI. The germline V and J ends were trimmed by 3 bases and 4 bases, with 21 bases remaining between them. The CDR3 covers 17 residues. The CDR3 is CASSPSTGVRGSETQYF. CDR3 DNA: TGTGCCAGCTCACCCTCAACCGGTGTTAGGGGCTCAGAGACCCAGTACTTC.

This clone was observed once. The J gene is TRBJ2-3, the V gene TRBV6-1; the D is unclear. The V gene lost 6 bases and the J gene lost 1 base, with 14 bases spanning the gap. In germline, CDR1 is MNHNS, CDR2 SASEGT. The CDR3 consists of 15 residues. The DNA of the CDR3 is TGTGCCAGCAGGAGGTCAGTCGTTGGCACAGATACGCAGTATTTT. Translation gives CASRRSVVGTDTQYF.

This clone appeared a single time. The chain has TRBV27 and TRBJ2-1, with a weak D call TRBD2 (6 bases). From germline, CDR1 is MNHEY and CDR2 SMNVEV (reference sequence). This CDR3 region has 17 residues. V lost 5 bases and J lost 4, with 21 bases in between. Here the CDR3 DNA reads TGTGCCAGCAGTATAACCTTCACGGGAGCCAATTACAATGAGCAGTTCTTC. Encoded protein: CASSITFTGANYNEQFF.

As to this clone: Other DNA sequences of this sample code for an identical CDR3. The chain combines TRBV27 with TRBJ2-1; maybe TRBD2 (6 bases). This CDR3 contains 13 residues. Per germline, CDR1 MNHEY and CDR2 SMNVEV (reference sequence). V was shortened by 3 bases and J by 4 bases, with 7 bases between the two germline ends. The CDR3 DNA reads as TGTGCCAGCAGTTTGGGAGGTTACAATGAGCAGTTCTTC. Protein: CASSLGGYNEQFF.

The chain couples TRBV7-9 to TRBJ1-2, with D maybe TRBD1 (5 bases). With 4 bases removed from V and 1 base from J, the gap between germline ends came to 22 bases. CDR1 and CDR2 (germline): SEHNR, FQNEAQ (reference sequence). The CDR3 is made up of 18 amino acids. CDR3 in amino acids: CASSSTSPGTGVNYGYTF. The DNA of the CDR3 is TGTGCCAGCAGCTCTACTTCCCCAGGCACAGGAGTTAACTATGGCTACACCTTC.